Each of the 32 T cell receptor beta chains below was sequenced from the same sample in a study of memory CD4+ T cells and cytomegalovirus serostatus. Some clones are missing from TCRdb's copy, which holds only in-frame ones; the method was immunoSEQ multiplex PCR. The table includes some 58,000 clones, roughly three quarters detected once. Single viable CD3+CD4+CD8-CD45RO+ cells were sorted as the memory CD4+ T cells. Material: memory CD4+ T cells from blood. Receptors originate from an adult in good health and CMV-seronegative.

The chain joins TRBV7-9 to TRBJ1-2; tentatively, D is TRBD1 (6 bases). V lost 1 base, J lost 4 bases, and 13 bases lay in between. Germline V lookup: CDR1 SEHNR, CDR2 FQNEAQ (reference sequence). The CDR3 is 15 amino acids. The CDR3 coding sequence is TGTGCCAGCAGCTTAGAGCCGGGGGCAGGCTATGGCTACACCTTC. The encoded protein is CASSLEPGAGYGYTF.

This clone was observed a few times. V usage is TRBV28 and J usage is TRBJ1-2, with D possibly being TRBD1 (6 bases). Germline CDR1 and CDR2: MDHEN and SYDVKM. V was shortened by 6 bases and J by 3 bases, with 11 bases between the two germline ends. This CDR3 region has 13 residues. CDR3 bases: TGTGCCAGCAGCATGACAGGAGACTATGGCTACACCTTC. It encodes CASSMTGDYGYTF.

Written as DNA, the CDR3 is TGTGCCAGCAGATATGGGACTAGCGGGTTCTACGAGCAGTACTTC. This encodes CASRYGTSGFYEQYF. The V and J genes are TRBV6-5 and TRBJ2-7, with 12 bases fitting TRBD2. The length of the CDR3 is 15 residues. The junction had 6 bases not matched to a gene; V was cut back by 6 bases and J by 3 bases. Germline V gives CDR1 MNHEY, CDR2 SVGAGI.

The gene calls are TRBV20-1 and TRBJ2-1; D remains ambiguous. Germline assignment: CDR1 DFQATT and CDR2 SNEGSKA (reference sequence). Trimming shortened V by 6 bases and J by 10 bases, and 13 bases separated the two germline ends. CDR3 size: 11 residues. The CDR3 DNA reads as TGCAGTGCAACCCCGTACTACGAGCAGTTCTTC. Amino acid sequence: CSATPYYEQFF.

The chain is built from TRBV7-9 and TRBJ2-3; TRBD2 matches 7 bases. The CDR3 consists of 16 residues. CDR1 is SEHNR, CDR2 FQNEAQ, per germline (reference sequence). Trimming took 5 bases from V and 0 from J; bases not matched to a gene: 8. CDR3 region: CASSPPGGRSTDTQYF. CDR3 bases: TGTGCCAGCAGCCCCCCGGGCGGGAGAAGCACAGATACGCAGTATTTT.

The gene calls are TRBV30 and TRBJ1-1; D uncertain. Trimming took 4 bases from V and 12 from J, leaving 18 bases between them. CDR1 and CDR2 (germline): GTSNPN, SVGIG (reference sequence). The CDR3 has 12 residues. DNA of the CDR3: TGTGCCTGGATGTCCTTGGGCGGCGGGACTTTCTTT. Residues: CAWMSLGGGTFF.

The rearrangement joins TRBV18 to TRBJ2-1, with no clear D. CDR1 and CDR2 from the germline V gene are KGHSH and LQKENI. This CDR3 comprises 16 residues. Trimming took off 9 bases at V and 0 bases at J, with 18 bases between the two ends. Written as DNA, the CDR3 is TGTGCCAGTATAAAAACGCTGGACGCCTCCTACAATGAGCAGTTCTTC. It codes for CASIKTLDASYNEQFF.

The chain uses TRBV7-9 and TRBJ1-5; a weak D match, TRBD1 (6 bases). Trimming cost V 1 base and J 5 bases, with 21 bases left between them. CDR1 and CDR2 (germline): SEHNR, FQNEAQ (reference sequence). This CDR3 is 18 amino acids long. The CDR3 protein is CASSLGGQGVIADQPQHF. CDR3 nucleotide sequence: TGTGCCAGCAGCTTAGGGGGGCAGGGTGTGATTGCCGATCAGCCCCAGCATTTT.

V usage is TRBV18 and J usage is TRBJ1-1; 8 nucleotides agree with TRBD1. Looked up from germline, CDR1 is KGHSH and CDR2 is LQKENI. Germline trimming cut 3 bases from V and 0 bases from J; bases unmatched to any gene: 6. The CDR3 consists of 16 residues. The DNA for the CDR3 is TGTGCCAGCTCACCCCAGGGGGCAGCCATGAACACTGAAGCTTTCTTT. It specifies CASSPQGAAMNTEAFF.

V gene TRBV4-3 combines with J gene TRBJ2-3, with a weak D call TRBD2 (6 bases). Trimming left V 0 bases short and J 0 bases short, with 19 bases between. Germline V gene lookup returns CDR1 LGHNA and CDR2 YSLEER. There are 19 residues in the CDR3. The CDR3 coding sequence is TGCGCCAGCAGCCAAGATTGGGCTGGAGGGAGCGGGAGCACAGATACGCAGTATTTT. Protein sequence: CASSQDWAGGSGSTDTQYF.

The genes are TRBV19 and TRBJ2-7, with a weak D call TRBD2 (5 bases). The CDR3 extends over 13 amino acids. Trimming removed 10 bases from V and 1 base from J, with 14 bases in between. CDR1 and CDR2 (germline): LNHDA, SQIVND (reference sequence). The CDR3 reads CATRGGVSYEQYF. DNA of the CDR3: TGTGCCACCCGTGGAGGAGTTTCCTACGAGCAGTACTTC.

A single count supports this clone. The chain couples TRBV7-8 to TRBJ2-7; perhaps TRBD1 as D (6 bases). Germline-derived CDR1 and CDR2 are SGHVS and FQNEAQ. Between the trimmed V and J ends, which lost 7 bases and 1 base, there was a span of 11 bases. The CDR3 has 13 amino acids. CDR3 coding DNA: TGTGCCAGCAACCCCGACAGGTCCTACGAGCAGTACTTC. This gives the protein CASNPDRSYEQYF.

This clone was counted once. The gene calls are TRBV7-2 and TRBJ2-3; D remains unclear. CDR1 is SGHTA and CDR2 is FQGNSA in the germline V gene. Trimming cost V 0 bases and J 6 bases, with 7 bases left between them. This CDR3 comprises 13 residues. The CDR3 here is CASSLASPDTQYF. The CDR3 bases are TGTGCCAGCAGCTTAGCTAGCCCGGATACGCAGTATTTT.

The CDR3 loop reads CASSPQTGEETQYF. In nucleotides, the CDR3 is TGTGCCAGCTCCCCTCAGACAGGGGAAGAGACCCAGTACTTC. V and J are TRBV18 and TRBJ2-5, with 8 bases fitting TRBD1. Trimming at V came to 6 bases and at J to 3 bases, leaving 6 bases not matched to a gene. This CDR3 is 14 amino acids long. CDR1 and CDR2 from the germline V gene are KGHSH and LQKENI.

The chain carries TRBV5-4 and TRBJ2-5; D gene unclear. Germline CDR1 reads SGHNT; CDR2 reads YYREEE (reference sequence). The CDR3 covers 14 residues. Trimming removed 0 bases at V and 1 base at J, with 7 bases between. The CDR3 DNA is TGTGCCAGCAGCTTGGAGTTCAGCCAAGAGACCCAGTACTTC. This translates into CASSLEFSQETQYF.

This clone was counted once. The chain couples TRBV5-4 to TRBJ2-7; possible D gene TRBD2, 6 bases. V lost 5 bases and J 2 bases, leaving 17 bases between the germline ends. Germline lookup yields CDR1 SGHNT and CDR2 YYREEE (reference sequence). The CDR3 covers 15 residues. DNA for the CDR3: TGTGCCAGCAGTCCCGGCGGGACGCTAACCTACGAGCAGTACTTC. This encodes CASSPGGTLTYEQYF.

In this sample, this clone turned up a few times. This chain connects TRBV28 to TRBJ1-2; D possibly corresponds to TRBD1 (5 bases). Germline V gene data show CDR1 as MDHEN and CDR2 as SYDVKM. The V end was cut by 2 bases, the J end by 0 bases, with 10 bases between. This CDR3 spans 15 amino acids. CDR3 DNA sequence: TGTGCCAGCAGTTTAGGGCAGGGAACTAACTATGGCTACACCTTC. It specifies CASSLGQGTNYGYTF.

The rearrangement links TRBV11-2 to TRBJ2-4; D is unclear. Trimming cost V 3 bases and J 6 bases, with 12 bases left between them. Germline values: CDR1 SGHAT, CDR2 FQNNGV. The CDR3 is made up of 14 amino acids. DNA for the CDR3: TGTGCCAGCAGCTTGGGTCCGTCGGGAAACATTCAGTACTTC. Amino acid sequence: CASSLGPSGNIQYF.

V gene TRBV7-2 combines with J gene TRBJ2-7; 7 bases match TRBD2. This CDR3 is built from 12 residues. CDR1 and CDR2 (germline): SGHTA, FQGNSA. J lost 7 bases, V lost 5 bases, and 5 bases had no gene match. As DNA, the CDR3 is TGTGCCAGCAGCCGGGGGGTAGGGGAGCAGTACTTC. As protein: CASSRGVGEQYF.

CDR3 region: CASSLSNRDQPQHF. CDR3 in DNA: TGTGCCAGCAGCTTAAGTAACAGGGACCAGCCCCAGCATTTT. This chain links TRBV11-2 with TRBJ1-5; a possible D gene is TRBD1 (6 bases). Germline V gene data show CDR1 as SGHAT and CDR2 as FQNNGV. V was cut by 2 bases and J by 7 bases, with 12 bases left in between. The CDR3 consists of 14 residues.

This clone was seen only a few times. This sequence joins TRBV5-1 and TRBJ2-7; either TRBD1 or TRBD2 may supply D (5 bases each). The length of the CDR3 is 15 residues. In germline, CDR1 is SGHRS, CDR2 YFSETQ. The ends were cut back, 2 bases at V and 2 bases at J, with 14 bases in the middle. The CDR3 protein is CASSFGSGTTYEQYF. CDR3 sequence (DNA): TGCGCCAGCAGCTTCGGGTCAGGGACCACCTACGAGCAGTACTTC.

The chain recombines TRBV6-5 with TRBJ1-2; D is possibly TRBD1 (5 bases). This CDR3 contains 14 residues. Trimming cost V 4 bases and J 4 bases, with 13 bases left between them. Germline CDR1 reads MNHEY; CDR2 reads SVGAGI. CDR3 DNA: TGTGCCAGCAGTTTCGGGGGGTCCAGCTATGGCTACACCTTC. It specifies CASSFGGSSYGYTF.

The chain links TRBV9 to TRBJ1-4; TRBD1 is a possible D gene (6 bases). The length of the CDR3 is 15 residues. Trimming left V 4 bases short and J 2 bases short, with 12 bases between. Germline CDR1 SGDLS, CDR2 YYNGEE. CDR3 nucleotide sequence: TGTGCCAGCAGCTACAGGGAAGGGACTAATGAAAAACTGTTTTTT. It codes for CASSYREGTNEKLFF.

In this sample, this clone turned up a few times. The chain links TRBV30 to TRBJ1-2, with D possibly being TRBD1 (6 bases). V lost 3 bases, J lost 8 bases, and 22 bases lay in between. The CDR3 sequence is 15 residues long. From germline, CDR1 is GTSNPN and CDR2 SVGIG (reference sequence). CDR3 sequence: CAWSTYPGQGGGYTF. For the CDR3, the DNA is TGTGCCTGGAGCACCTATCCGGGACAAGGGGGGGGCTACACCTTC.

In this sample, this clone is medium-sized. This chain uses TRBV6-1 with TRBJ1-2; possible D gene TRBD1, 5 bases. The CDR3 spans 13 residues. The germline CDR1 and CDR2 sequences are MNHNS and SASEGT. V lost 2 bases, J lost 5 bases, and 9 bases lay in between. The CDR3 loop is CASSEYRQYGYTF. The DNA of the CDR3 is TGTGCCAGCAGTGAATACAGGCAATATGGCTACACCTTC.

The rearrangement links TRBV7-8 to TRBJ2-6; either TRBD1 or TRBD2 may fit D (5 bases each). V was shortened by 1 base and J by 0 bases, with 13 bases between the two germline ends. Germline V gives CDR1 SGHVS, CDR2 FQNEAQ. This CDR3 is 18 amino acids long. The CDR3 reads CASSLVGTERSGANVLTF. CDR3 sequence (DNA): TGTGCCAGCAGCTTAGTTGGGACGGAGCGCTCTGGGGCCAACGTCCTGACTTTC.

This rearrangement joins TRBV5-1 to TRBJ1-6; TRBD1 agrees at 7 bases. Losses at the gene ends were 4 bases for V and 6 bases for J; bases not matched to a gene: 13. The CDR3 spans 17 residues. Germline V CDR1 and CDR2: SGHRS, YFSETQ. CDR3 amino acids: CASSPGTDPTFNSPLHF. CDR3 nucleotide sequence: TGCGCCAGCAGCCCTGGGACAGACCCAACTTTTAATTCACCCCTCCACTTT. Based on the CDR3 plus reference TRBV5-1 and TRBJ1-6, the full variable domain is KAGVTQTPRYLIKTRGQQVTLSCSPISGHRSVSWYQQTPGQGLQFLFEYFSETQRNKGNFPGRFSGRQFSNSRSEMNVSTLELGDSALYLCASSPGTDPTFNSPLHFGNGTRLTVT.

The V and J genes are TRBV11-3 and TRBJ2-2; 7 bases match TRBD1. The ends lost 1 base at V and 6 bases at J; junction bases unmatched: 2. The CDR3 length is 14 residues. Germline CDR1 reads SGHNT; CDR2 reads YENEEA. The CDR3 reads CASSLAQGAGELFF. The CDR3 region has the DNA TGTGCCAGCAGCTTAGCTCAGGGGGCCGGGGAGCTGTTTTTT.

The chain has TRBV4-1 and TRBJ1-4; D remains unclear. Germline CDR1 is MGHRA and CDR2 is YSYEKL. The length of the CDR3 is 14 residues. With 1 base removed from V and 8 bases from J, the gap between germline ends came to 11 bases. CDR3 region: CASSQVSGKEKLFF. CDR3 nucleotide sequence: TGCGCCAGCAGCCAAGTTTCGGGGAAGGAAAAACTGTTTTTT.

This clone is a singleton in its sample. V is TRBV10-3 and J is TRBJ1-4; D is undetermined. The V and J ends lost 0 bases and 10 bases respectively, with 15 bases between them. The germline gives CDR1 ENHRY, CDR2 SYGVKD. The CDR3 is 15 amino acids. The CDR3: CAISESFGDLGKLFF. The DNA of the CDR3 is TGTGCCATCAGTGAGTCGTTCGGGGATCTGGGAAAACTGTTTTTT.

This clone was seen a single time. The rearrangement links TRBV28 to TRBJ2-1; 10 bases are a match to TRBD2. This CDR3 is built from 17 residues. V was clipped by 5 bases and J by 2 bases; unmatched bases: 9. The germline V gene encodes CDR1 MDHEN and CDR2 SYDVKM. CDR3 coding DNA: TGTGCCAGCAGTCCTCAAGCGGGAGGGGTGCCCTACAATGAGCAGTTCTTC. It translates to CASSPQAGGVPYNEQFF.

This sequence joins TRBV6-1 and TRBJ1-5; the D is unclear. CDR1 MNHNS and CDR2 SASEGT come from the germline V gene. Trimming cost V 4 bases and J 0 bases, with 10 bases left between them. This CDR3 region has 15 residues. The CDR3: CASSVENYSNQPQHF. The CDR3 DNA follows: TGTGCCAGCAGTGTCGAAAATTATAGCAATCAGCCCCAGCATTTT.